One TCR beta chain is described in this entry. The sample holds a few counts of this clonotype. Its binding antigen is unknown. The input lacks base qualities; no much larger clone sits a single base away. According to the germline V gene, CDR1 reads MNHEY and CDR2 reads SVGEGT. The CDR3 runs 16 amino acids, cysteine and phenylalanine included. Only the CDR3 region is kept as DNA, spanning 48 bases read in frame from base 1. Trimming removed 0 bases from V and 5 bases from J; the gene matches leave 8 bases unexplained. TCR cDNA was synthesized by 5'RACE template switching, through which a universal primer site and unique molecular identifiers were introduced. Priming for cDNA synthesis came from both the TCR alpha and TCR beta constant segments. Libraries were amplified in two PCR steps, with sample barcodes and sequencing adapters added in the second step. Sequencing of libraries was performed on Illumina HiSeq 2500 (2x100 bp) or NovaSeq (2x150 bp). The source study handled its data this way. MIGEC handled demultiplexing of reads and collapsing into UMI consensus sequences, while MiXCR performed V(D)J alignment. Clonotypes responding to the vaccine were identified with edgeR on replicate PBMC samples, with the criteria of FDR below 0.01 and a log2 fold change above 5 up to day 15. Bulk clonotypes were assigned CD4 or CD8 identity according to which sequenced CD4 or CD8 repertoire held them at higher abundance. The public reads were quality trimmed at Q25 with fastp and then assembled into clones with MiXCR by TCRdb, keeping productive beta chains. A single entry per CDR3 protein holds the most common genes and DNA from its merged rows. TCRdb, rather than the study authors, made the V and J calls. For this sample there are hundreds of thousands of distinct CDR3 sequences; roughly 14% appear just once. The ten top clones hold more than 12% of the sample.

The treatment or condition label for this specimen denotes: live attenuated yellow fever vaccine strain. Two biological replicates of bulk PBMCs were collected at each blood-draw timepoint. PBMCs were isolated from peripheral blood using a standard Ficoll-Paque protocol. TriZol was used to extract RNA from bulk PBMCs, from CD4 and CD8 fractions, and from dextramer-positive and dextramer-negative fractions. The sample comes from a study of T cells after yellow fever vaccination (dated by TCRdb to about 2019). Context from the whole study: The SMART-Seq v4 Ultra Low Input RNA kit was used to prepare libraries from fractions with low cell numbers. To follow T-cell clones before and after both primary and booster YFV17D yellow fever vaccination, bulk TCR alpha and beta repertoires underwent longitudinal sequencing. The cohort comprised two healthy male donors, one aged 18 to 30 and one aged 30 to 39 years. Blood was drawn at multiple timepoints before and after primary and secondary immunization, with bulk PBMC replicates and cell subsets isolated.

Paper-wide results and their limitations: Because only a couple of donors were included in the study, the extent to which the findings can be generalized is limited. Most clones expanded after primary vaccination were re-detected after the booster (around 96% of CD4 and 88% of CD8), suggesting broad memory maintenance. The secondary T-cell response was weaker than the primary response but faster, peaking on day 5 instead of day 15. A small share of clonotypes was detected in both CD4 and CD8 compartments, with the overlap likely arising from convergent recombination. Computational filtering was required because FACS-sorted repertoires could contain abundant contaminating clonotypes from the bulk population.

The source is a man under 40 who received the YFV17D yellow fever vaccine. The sample in question was PBMCs, obtained on the day of the yellow fever booster vaccination. Recombination linked TRBV6-2 or TRBV6-3 to TRBJ2-3, and TRBD2 matches 7 of the central bases. The CDR3 here reads CASSYSRGSLGDTQYF. The nucleotide sequence is given as TGTGCCAGCAGTTACTCGCGCGGGAGTCTGGGAGATACGCAGTATTTT.